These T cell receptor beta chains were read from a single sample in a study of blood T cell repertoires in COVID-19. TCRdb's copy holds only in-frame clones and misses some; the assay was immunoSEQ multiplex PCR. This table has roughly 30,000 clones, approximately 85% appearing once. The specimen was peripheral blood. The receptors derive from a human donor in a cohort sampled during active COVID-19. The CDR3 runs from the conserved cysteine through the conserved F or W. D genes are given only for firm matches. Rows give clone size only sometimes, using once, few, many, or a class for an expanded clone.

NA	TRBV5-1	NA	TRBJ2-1	TGCGCCAGCAGCCTACTAACACCCGGCTACAATGAGCAGTTCTTC	CASSLLTPGYNEQFF
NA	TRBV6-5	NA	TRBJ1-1	TGTGCCAGCAGCTTAGAGGTGAACACTGAAGCTTTCTTT	CASSLEVNTEAFF
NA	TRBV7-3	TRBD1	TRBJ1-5	TGTGCCAGCAGCTTGGGACAGGGGCGGCATCAGCCCCAGCATTTT	CASSLGQGRHQPQHF
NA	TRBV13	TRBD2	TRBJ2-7	TGTGCCAGCAGCTTGCGAGCGGGGGTAGGGGAGCAGTACTTC	CASSLRAGVGEQYF
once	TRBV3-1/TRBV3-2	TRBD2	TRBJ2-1	TGTGCCAGCAGCCAAGATCCGCCTAGCGGGGGGTTATACAATGAGCAGTTCTTC	CASSQDPPSGGLYNEQFF
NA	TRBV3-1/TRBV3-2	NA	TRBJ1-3	TGTGCCAGCAGACACCCCGGGTCTGGAAACACCATATATTTT	CASRHPGSGNTIYF
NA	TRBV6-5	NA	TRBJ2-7	TGTGCCAGCAGGCAGAACCACGAGCAGTACTTC	CASRQNHEQYF
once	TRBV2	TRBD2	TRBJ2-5	TGTGCCAGCAGCGAGTCCCGGGGGGTCTTTTACTTC	CASSESRGVFYF
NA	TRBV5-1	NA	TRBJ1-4	TGCGCCAGCAGCTTGGCTCGCAGACGTGCGGCTAATGAAAAACTGTTTTTT	CASSLARRRAANEKLFF
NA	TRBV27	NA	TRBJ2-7	TGTGCCACCCTGGGGCGGAGCTCCTACGAGCAGTACTTC	CATLGRSSYEQYF
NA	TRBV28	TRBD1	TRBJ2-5	TGTGCCAGCAACCTCCAATACCCGGACAGGCGAGAGACCCAGTACTTC	CASNLQYPDRRETQYF
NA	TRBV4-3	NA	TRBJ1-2	TGCGCCAGCAGCCAAGCACCTCAAGTCCGGAGGGATGGCTACACCTTC	CASSQAPQVRRDGYTF
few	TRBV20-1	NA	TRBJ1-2	TGCAGTGCTAGTGCTCACAGCTATGGCTACACCTTC	CSASAHSYGYTF
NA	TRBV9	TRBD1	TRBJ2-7	TGTGCCAGCAGCGTAGAGGGAGAGGGGGCAAAGAATGAGCAGTACTTC	CASSVEGEGAKNEQYF
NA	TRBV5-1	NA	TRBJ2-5	TGCGCCAGCAGCTTGGGTTTGATGGGGGGTACGACCCAGTACTTC	CASSLGLMGGTTQYF
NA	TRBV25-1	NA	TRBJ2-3	TGTGCCAGCAGTCCCGACAGAGACAGGTTCACAGATACGCAGTATTTT	CASSPDRDRFTDTQYF
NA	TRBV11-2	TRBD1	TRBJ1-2	TGTGCCAGCAGCTCGGGACAGTCAAACTATGGCTACACCTTC	CASSSGQSNYGYTF
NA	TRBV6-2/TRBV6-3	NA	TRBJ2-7	TGTGCCAGCAGTTATCCCCGGGGCGAGCAGTACTTC	CASSYPRGEQYF
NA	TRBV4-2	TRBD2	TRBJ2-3	TGTGCCAGCAGCTCCCGACTAGCGGGGTCGGATACGCAGTATTTT	CASSSRLAGSDTQYF
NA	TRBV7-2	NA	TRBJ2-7	TGTGCCAGCAGCCTCCAGTCTCGTAACTACGAGCAGTACTTC	CASSLQSRNYEQYF
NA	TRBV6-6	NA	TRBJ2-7	TGTGCCTGCCGATCTGAGCCCACCAACTACGAGCAGTACTTC	CACRSEPTNYEQYF
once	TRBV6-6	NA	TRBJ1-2	TGTGCCAGCAGCCTCACTCTTGGCTATGGCTACACCTTC	CASSLTLGYGYTF
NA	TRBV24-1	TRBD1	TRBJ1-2	TGTGCCACCAGTGACAGGGGACAGGATATCTATGGCTACACCTTC	CATSDRGQDIYGYTF
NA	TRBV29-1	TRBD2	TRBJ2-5	TGCAGCGGGGGGGGTGGTGCAGCGGGAAGGGAGACCCAGTACTTC	CSGGGGAAGRETQYF
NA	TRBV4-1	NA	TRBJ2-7	TGCGCCAGCAGCCAAGACCCCGTCAGGCAAGGGCAGTACTTC	CASSQDPVRQGQYF
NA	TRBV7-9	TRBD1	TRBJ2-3	TGTGCCAGCAGGGGACAGGGTTGGGGCACAGATACGCAGTATTTT	CASRGQGWGTDTQYF
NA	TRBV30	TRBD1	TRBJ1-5	TGTGCCTGGGGGACAGGGGGGTTCTGGAGCAATCAGCCCCAGCATTTT	CAWGTGGFWSNQPQHF
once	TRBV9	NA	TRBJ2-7	TGTGCCAGCAGCGTAGAGGGAGGTGTCTCCTACGAGCAGTACTTC	CASSVEGGVSYEQYF
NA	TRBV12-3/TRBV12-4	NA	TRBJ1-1	TGTGCCAGCAGTTTAATAGGCAGGCGGGAGGCTTTCTTT	CASSLIGRREAFF
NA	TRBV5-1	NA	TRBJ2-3	TGCGCCAGCAGCTTCGCAGATACGCAGTATTTT	CASSFADTQYF
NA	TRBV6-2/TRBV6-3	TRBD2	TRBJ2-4	TGTGCCAGCAGTGACGGGACTAGACTTATTCTAAACATTCAGTACTTC	CASSDGTRLILNIQYF
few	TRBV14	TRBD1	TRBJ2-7	TGTGCCAGCAGCTCCGGGACAGGGAGCGAGCAGTACTTC	CASSSGTGSEQYF
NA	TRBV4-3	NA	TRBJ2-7	TGCGCCAGCAGCCAAGATTCCAGGGTCGAGCAGTACTTC	CASSQDSRVEQYF
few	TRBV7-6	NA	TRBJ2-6	TGTGCCAGCAGCTTGGCCTCTGGGGCCAACGTCCTGACTTTC	CASSLASGANVLTF
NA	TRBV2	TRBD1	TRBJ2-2	TGTGCCAGCAGCCCCGGGACAGGGGGCTTAGGCGGGGAGCTGTTTTTT	CASSPGTGGLGGELFF
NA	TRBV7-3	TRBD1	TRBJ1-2	TGTGCCAGCAGCTTAGACAGGGGTTATGGCTACACCTTC	CASSLDRGYGYTF
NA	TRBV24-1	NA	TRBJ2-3	TGTGCCACCAGTGACCGGAGGTGGGGCACAGATACGCAGTATTTT	CATSDRRWGTDTQYF
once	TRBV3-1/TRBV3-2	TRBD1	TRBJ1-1	TGTGCCAGCAGCCCACCTAGCTGGACAGGGAAGCCTGAAGCTTTCTTT	CASSPPSWTGKPEAFF
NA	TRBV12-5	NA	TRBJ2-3	TGTGCTAGTGGTTCGGGACACACAGATACGCAGTATTTT	CASGSGHTDTQYF
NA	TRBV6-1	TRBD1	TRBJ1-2	TGTGCCAGCAGTGAAAGGGGGGAACAGGGGCGTAGGGGCTACACCTTC	CASSERGEQGRRGYTF
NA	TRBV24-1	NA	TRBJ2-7	TGTGCCACCAGTGAGAATGCGGGGTACGAGCAGTACTTC	CATSENAGYEQYF
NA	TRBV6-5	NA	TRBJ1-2	TGTGCCAGCAGGGACAGCTACTATGGCTACACCTTC	CASRDSYYGYTF
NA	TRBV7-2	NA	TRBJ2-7	TGTGCCAGCAGCAATCAACAGAGCTCCTACGAGCAGTACTTC	CASSNQQSSYEQYF
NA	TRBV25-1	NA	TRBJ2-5	TGTGCCAGCAGTGGGGGCAGGGGTCAAGAGACCCAGTACTTC	CASSGGRGQETQYF
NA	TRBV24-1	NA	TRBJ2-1	TGTGCCACCAGTGATTTGGGGGCCGGTGGTGAGCAGTTCTTC	CATSDLGAGGEQFF
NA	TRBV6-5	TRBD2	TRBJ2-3	TGTGCCAGCAGTTATATGCGGGGGATGTACGCAGATACGCAGTATTTT	CASSYMRGMYADTQYF
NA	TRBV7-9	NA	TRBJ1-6	TGTGCCAGCAGCCCAATCGGCTCCTATAATTCACCCCTCCACTTT	CASSPIGSYNSPLHF
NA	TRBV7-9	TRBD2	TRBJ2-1	TGTGCCAGCAGTCACCCCCCCGCGGGAGCTCGCAATGAGCAGTTCTTC	CASSHPPAGARNEQFF